What follows are 8 T cell receptor beta chains derived from one specimen sequenced in a study of T cell responses to AZD1222 COVID-19 vaccine. Using immunoSEQ multiplex PCR, the repertoire was profiled, and TCRdb retains in-frame clones only, with some absent. The sample carries more than 85,000 clones, approximately 84% recorded once. Material: peripheral blood, obtained 28 days after the second AZD1222 dose. The source of these receptors is an adult who received the AZD1222 COVID-19 vaccine.

This clone was counted once. This rearrangement joins TRBV7-9 to TRBJ1-6; the D gene is possibly TRBD1 (6 bases). The CDR3 has 16 residues. Looked up from germline, CDR1 is SEHNR and CDR2 is FQNEAQ (reference sequence). Trimming removed 5 bases from V and 7 bases from J, with 18 bases in between. CDR3 in DNA: TGTGCCAGCAGCACCCGGACAGTCCGAGGAAATTCACCCCTCCACTTT. Translation gives CASSTRTVRGNSPLHF. Full variable domain (remainder filled in from reference TRBV7-9 and TRBJ1-6): DTGVSQNPRHKITKRGQNVTFRCDPISEHNRLYWYRQTLGQGPEFLTYFQNEAQLEKSRLLSDRFSAERPKGSFSTLEIQRTEQGDSAMYLCASSTRTVRGNSPLHFGNGTRLTVT.

The chain links TRBV5-1 to TRBJ2-2; D tentatively reads TRBD1 or TRBD2 (8 bases each). Trimming stripped 6 bases from V and 4 bases from J, with 19 bases between. The CDR3 has 16 residues. Germline CDR1 SGHRS, CDR2 YFSETQ. CDR3 sequence reads: CASTSGGTGLTGELFF. CDR3 DNA: TGCGCCAGCACCTCGGGAGGGACAGGACTCACCGGGGAGCTGTTTTTT.

This clone was counted a few times. The chain couples TRBV27 to TRBJ1-6; tentative D call: TRBD1 (6 bases). V lost 10 bases and J 8 bases, leaving 15 bases between the germline ends. The germline V gene has CDR1 MNHEY and CDR2 SMNVEV (reference sequence). The CDR3 length is 13 residues. The CDR3 here is CAIGGHNYSPLHF. CDR3 in DNA: TGTGCCATCGGGGGACACAATTATTCACCCCTCCACTTT.

This clone was detected only once. V and J are TRBV19 and TRBJ2-5; TRBD2 matches 12 bases. The germline gives CDR1 LNHDA, CDR2 SQIVND (reference sequence). The CDR3 extends over 18 amino acids. V gave up 3 bases and J gave up 4 bases; unmatched junction bases: 12. For the CDR3, the DNA is TGTGCCAGTAGTATCCCCCCTAGACTAGCGGGAGCCCCAGAGACCCAGTACTTC. Its protein product is CASSIPPRLAGAPETQYF.

The chain is built from TRBV19 and TRBJ1-4, with a possible D match to TRBD1 (5 bases). The CDR3 runs 16 residues. CDR1 and CDR2 (germline): LNHDA, SQIVND (reference sequence). Trimming pared 5 bases from V and 0 bases from J, leaving 13 bases between. The CDR3: CASSLLGGTTNEKLFF. DNA for the CDR3: TGTGCCAGTAGTCTGCTGGGGGGGACAACTAATGAAAAACTGTTTTTT.

V gene TRBV27 combines with J gene TRBJ2-2; TRBD2 aligns across 8 bases. With V trimmed by 3 bases and J by 4 bases, 7 bases remained unmatched. In germline, CDR1 is MNHEY, CDR2 SMNVEV (reference sequence). This CDR3 has 16 residues. CDR3 sequence: CASSLWSGGGTGELFF. The CDR3 bases are TGTGCCAGCAGTTTGTGGTCGGGGGGGGGCACCGGGGAGCTGTTTTTT.

J is TRBJ1-5 and V is TRBV29-1; 7 bases align to TRBD1. V was pared by 8 bases and J by 1 base, with 5 bases of the junction left unmatched. Germline lookup yields CDR1 SQVTM and CDR2 ANQGSEA. The CDR3 has 13 residues. CDR3 protein: CSFRQGSNQPQHF. CDR3 DNA: TGCAGCTTTAGACAGGGAAGCAATCAGCCCCAGCATTTT.

The chain employs TRBV5-1 and TRBJ2-3; 7 bases fit TRBD2. Trimming at V came to 5 bases and at J to 0 bases, leaving 6 bases not matched to a gene. Per germline, CDR1 SGHRS and CDR2 YFSETQ. The CDR3 is made up of 15 amino acids. The CDR3 nucleotides are TGCGCCAGCAGGCGCCTAGCGGCTAGCACAGATACGCAGTATTTT. Translating gives CASRRLAASTDTQYF.